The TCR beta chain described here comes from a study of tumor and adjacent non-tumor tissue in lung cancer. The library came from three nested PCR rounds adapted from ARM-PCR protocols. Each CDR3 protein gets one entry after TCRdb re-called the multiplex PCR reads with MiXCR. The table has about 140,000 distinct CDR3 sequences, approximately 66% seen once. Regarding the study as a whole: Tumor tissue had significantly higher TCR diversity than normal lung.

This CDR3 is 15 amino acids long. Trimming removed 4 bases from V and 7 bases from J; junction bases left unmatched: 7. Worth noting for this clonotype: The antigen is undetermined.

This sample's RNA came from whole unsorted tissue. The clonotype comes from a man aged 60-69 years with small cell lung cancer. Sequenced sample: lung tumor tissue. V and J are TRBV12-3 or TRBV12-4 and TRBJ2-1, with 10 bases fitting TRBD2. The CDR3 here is CASSSLAGASNEQFF. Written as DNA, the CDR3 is TGTGCCAGCAGTTCCCTAGCGGGAGCGTCTAATGAGCAGTTCTTC.